The rows below give T cell receptor beta chains drawn from one sample of a study of shared clonotypes between healthy human individuals. Sequencing was performed with immunoSEQ multiplex PCR; in TCRdb, only in-frame clones are kept and a portion is missing. The table includes some 2.3 million clones, 93% detected once. Input material: naive CD4+ T cells from PBMCs. The receptors derive from a man aged 18 to 29 in good health. Some clones in this sample may be carry-over from other donors' samples. CDR3s include the opening cysteine and the closing phenylalanine or tryptophan. A D gene is named only where the DNA matches it firmly. Not all rows give a size; the values are once, few, many and, for expanded clones, a class.

d_call,clone_size,v_call,j_call,cdr3_nt,cdr3_aa
TRBD2,-,TRBV28,TRBJ2-7,TGTGCCAGCAGGCCCGGGACTAGCGGGAGTCCATACGAGCAGTACTTC,CASRPGTSGSPYEQYF
TRBD1,-,TRBV29-1,TRBJ2-1,TGCAGCGTAGGCACCCGTAGCAGGGGGCACGCTGAGCAGTTCTTC,CSVGTRSRGHAEQFF
-,-,TRBV6-1,TRBJ2-7,TGTGCCAGCAGTGATCTCGGGAGTGTGTACGAGCAGTACTTC,CASSDLGSVYEQYF
-,-,TRBV6-5,TRBJ2-2,TGTGCCAGCAGTCGGATGCGGAACACCGGGGAGCTGTTTTTT,CASSRMRNTGELFF
-,-,TRBV6-1,TRBJ1-2,TGTGCCAGCGGAGAAAACTATGGCTACACCTTC,CASGENYGYTF
TRBD2,-,TRBV29-1,TRBJ2-1,TGCAGCCTCGGATCTAGCGGGAACAATGAGCAGTTCTTC,CSLGSSGNNEQFF
-,-,TRBV5-6,TRBJ2-2,TGTGCCAGCAGCTTGCAGGGACGGAACACCGGGGAGCTGTTTTTT,CASSLQGRNTGELFF
TRBD1,once,TRBV18,TRBJ2-1,TGTGCCAGCTCCCTCGGGACAGCGCTCAATGAGCAGTTCTTC,CASSLGTALNEQFF
-,-,TRBV7-3,TRBJ1-1,TGTGCCAGCAGCTACCAGCCGAACACTGAAGCTTTCTTT,CASSYQPNTEAFF
-,-,TRBV27,TRBJ1-5,TGTGCCAGCAGTGCAAGGGCCTATAGCAATCAGCCCCAGCATTTT,CASSARAYSNQPQHF
-,-,TRBV28,TRBJ2-7,TGTGCCAGCAGTTTTAAATACGAGCAGTACTTC,CASSFKYEQYF
-,-,TRBV5-4,TRBJ2-7,TGTGCCAGCAGCTCCCGGGACATAACCTACGAGCAGTACTTC,CASSSRDITYEQYF
TRBD1,-,TRBV5-4,TRBJ1-1,TGTGCCAGCAGCGACGGGGACAGGTCGAACACTGAAGCTTTCTTT,CASSDGDRSNTEAFF
TRBD2,-,TRBV6-7,TRBJ2-7,TGTGCCAGCACCTCTTCGCGGGAGGTCTCCTACGAGCAGTACTTC,CASTSSREVSYEQYF
-,-,TRBV2,TRBJ2-1,TGTGCCAGCAGTGTCGACAGCTCCTACAATGAGCAGTTCTTC,CASSVDSSYNEQFF
-,-,TRBV18,TRBJ2-1,TGTGCCAGCTCAGCAGGGATAGGAGGTGGCAATGAGCAGTTCTTC,CASSAGIGGGNEQFF
-,-,TRBV7-2,TRBJ1-3,TGTGCCAGCGGCTTGGGAAGCATCGCGTCATTT,CASGLGSIASF
TRBD2,-,TRBV9,TRBJ2-1,TGTGCCAGCAGCGAGAAGAGCGGGAGGGCCTACAATGAGCAGTTCTTC,CASSEKSGRAYNEQFF
TRBD2,-,TRBV9,TRBJ2-2,TGTGCCAGCAGCGTAGGGCTAGCGGGAGGGCCGGGCACCGGGGAGCTGTTTTTT,CASSVGLAGGPGTGELFF
-,-,TRBV28,TRBJ1-3,TGTGCCAGCACCCCTGGGCAGGTGACTGGAAACACCATATATTTT,CASTPGQVTGNTIYF